These T cell receptor beta chains were read from a single sample in a study of blood T cells in healthy people across ages. TCRdb recomputed calls from the 5' RACE reads with MiXCR, one row per CDR3 protein. The sample yields over 500,000 distinct CDR3 sequences, roughly half seen once. Sequenced material: blood. The source of these receptors is an elderly woman in good health. Both conserved end residues are part of each CDR3. The order of the fields is V gene, J gene, D gene, clone size, CDR3 length, CDR3 protein, CDR3 DNA. A D gene is named only where the DNA matches it firmly. The size entry is marked missing in some rows and otherwise reads once, few, many or a size class.

V gene: TRBV10-3; J gene: TRBJ2-3; D gene: -; clone size: few; CDR3 length: 13; CDR3 protein: CAHGVEGGDTQYF; CDR3 DNA: TGTGCCCACGGGGTTGAGGGTGGTGATACGCAGTATTTT
V gene: TRBV20-1; J gene: TRBJ2-5; D gene: -; clone size: many; CDR3 length: 15; CDR3 protein: CSARDLSRNKETQYF; CDR3 DNA: TGCAGTGCTAGAGATCTTAGCAGAAACAAAGAGACCCAGTACTTC
V gene: TRBV6-2/TRBV6-3; J gene: TRBJ1-3; D gene: -; clone size: -; CDR3 length: 13; CDR3 protein: CASRKSSGNTIYF; CDR3 DNA: TGTGCCAGCAGGAAGAGCTCTGGAAACACCATATATTTT
V gene: TRBV18; J gene: TRBJ2-3; D gene: -; clone size: many; CDR3 length: 11; CDR3 protein: CASSPRDTQYF; CDR3 DNA: TGTGCCAGCTCACCACGGGATACGCAGTATTTT
V gene: TRBV5-1; J gene: TRBJ2-5; D gene: -; clone size: -; CDR3 length: 17; CDR3 protein: CASSFQGPLRSEETQYF; CDR3 DNA: TGCGCCAGCAGCTTTCAGGGGCCTCTCCGATCAGAAGAGACCCAGTACTTC
V gene: TRBV27; J gene: TRBJ2-2; D gene: -; clone size: -; CDR3 length: 15; CDR3 protein: CASNLRGLTTGELFF; CDR3 DNA: TGTGCCAGCAATTTAAGGGGACTGACTACCGGGGAGCTGTTTTTT
V gene: TRBV4-1; J gene: TRBJ1-1; D gene: -; clone size: -; CDR3 length: 17; CDR3 protein: CASSQEEGRPSSTEAFF; CDR3 DNA: TGCGCCAGCAGCCAAGAAGAGGGTCGTCCCAGTAGTACTGAAGCTTTCTTT
V gene: TRBV29-1; J gene: TRBJ2-5; D gene: TRBD1; clone size: -; CDR3 length: 16; CDR3 protein: CSVHLIRTGGRETQYF; CDR3 DNA: TGCAGCGTCCACCTCATTCGGACAGGGGGCAGGGAGACCCAGTACTTC
V gene: TRBV7-2; J gene: TRBJ2-1; D gene: TRBD1; clone size: -; CDR3 length: 16; CDR3 protein: CASSLRVTGSYNEQFF; CDR3 DNA: TGTGCCAGCAGCTTAAGAGTGACAGGGTCCTACAATGAGCAGTTCTTC
V gene: TRBV3-1; J gene: TRBJ2-7; D gene: TRBD2; clone size: few; CDR3 length: 15; CDR3 protein: CASSQGGTSRYEQYF; CDR3 DNA: TGTGCCAGCAGCCAGGGAGGGACTAGTCGATACGAGCAGTACTTC
V gene: TRBV20-1; J gene: TRBJ2-1; D gene: -; clone size: many; CDR3 length: 13; CDR3 protein: CSARDSHYNEQFF; CDR3 DNA: TGCAGTGCTAGGGACTCTCACTACAATGAGCAGTTCTTC
V gene: TRBV28; J gene: TRBJ2-7; D gene: -; clone size: -; CDR3 length: 14; CDR3 protein: CASSLKFRSYEQYF; CDR3 DNA: TGTGCCAGTAGTTTAAAGTTCCGCTCCTACGAGCAGTACTTC
V gene: TRBV28; J gene: TRBJ2-1; D gene: TRBD1; clone size: -; CDR3 length: 15; CDR3 protein: CASSKGGRSHNEQFF; CDR3 DNA: TGTGCCAGCAGCAAAGGGGGCAGGTCCCACAATGAGCAGTTCTTC
V gene: TRBV27; J gene: TRBJ2-7; D gene: TRBD1; clone size: -; CDR3 length: 12; CDR3 protein: CASRTGNGEQYF; CDR3 DNA: TGTGCCAGCAGGACAGGGAACGGCGAGCAGTACTTC
V gene: TRBV5-1; J gene: TRBJ2-2; D gene: TRBD1; clone size: many; CDR3 length: 15; CDR3 protein: CASRPMDRGTGELFF; CDR3 DNA: TGCGCCAGCAGACCGATGGACAGGGGCACCGGGGAGCTGTTTTTT
V gene: TRBV7-9; J gene: TRBJ2-3; D gene: -; clone size: -; CDR3 length: 15; CDR3 protein: CASSLGERGTDTQYF; CDR3 DNA: TGTGCCAGCAGCTTAGGAGAGAGGGGCACAGATACGCAGTATTTT